Shown below are 25 T cell receptor beta chains from a single sample sequenced in a study of cytomegalovirus exposure and HLA in healthy donors. Both 60 Vbeta primers and 13 Jbeta primers went into the PCR. Generated by immunoSEQ multiplex PCR, the TCRdb table keeps only in-frame clones and is missing some. The sample contains approximately 150,000 clones, more than 55% of which appear only once. The specimen was PBMCs. These receptor sequences come from a woman aged 55-69 years in good health and CMV-seronegative.

This clone was seen a handful of times. The chain uses TRBV27 and TRBJ1-4; the match to TRBD1 covers 8 bases. The CDR3 length is 16 residues. The trim removed 5 bases at V and 7 bases at J, leaving 12 bases unmatched. CDR1 MNHEY and CDR2 SMNVEV come from the germline V gene (reference sequence). CDR3 coding DNA: TGTGCCAGCAGTGTTTCCCCGACAGGGGTCGGTGAAAAACTGTTTTTT. It specifies CASSVSPTGVGEKLFF.

The chain links TRBV7-6 to TRBJ1-6, with TRBD1 identical over 9 bases. V shed 1 base and J 10 bases; nucleotides not matched to a gene: 2. The length of the CDR3 is 14 residues. The germline CDR1 and CDR2 sequences are SGHVS and FNYEAQ. The CDR3 protein is CASSLGDRASPLHF. CDR3 bases: TGTGCCAGCAGCTTAGGGGACAGGGCCTCACCCCTCCACTTT.

The gene calls are TRBV6-5 and TRBJ2-3; 7 nucleotides agree with TRBD1. The junction had 4 bases not matched to a gene; V was cut back by 2 bases and J by 2 bases. This CDR3 has 15 residues. Germline V gene data show CDR1 as MNHEY and CDR2 as SVGAGI. For the CDR3, the DNA is TGTGCCAGCAGTTACGCGACAGGGACCACAGATACGCAGTATTTT. Its protein product is CASSYATGTTDTQYF.

This rearrangement joins TRBV11-1 to TRBJ1-2, with 7 bases matching TRBD1. The CDR3 covers 10 residues. The V and J ends lost 4 bases and 14 bases, in that order; junction bases with no gene match: 4. CDR1 and CDR2 from the germline V gene are SGHAT and FQDESV (reference sequence). CDR3 sequence: CASSSDRDTF. CDR3 nucleotide sequence: TGTGCCAGCAGCTCCGACAGGGATACCTTC.

The chain couples TRBV2 to TRBJ2-5; 7 bases match TRBD1. The ends lost 7 bases at V and 1 base at J; junction bases unmatched: 12. CDR1 is SNHLY and CDR2 is FYNNEI in the germline V gene. The CDR3 spans 16 residues. CDR3 coding DNA: TGTGCCAGCAAACTTTTATCCAGGGGGACCCAAGAGACCCAGTACTTC. This gives the protein CASKLLSRGTQETQYF.

The genes are TRBV4-1 and TRBJ2-3, with D possibly TRBD1 on 7 matching bases. V was pared by 0 bases and J by 1 base, with 17 bases between. The CDR3 is 18 amino acids. Germline assignment: CDR1 MGHRA and CDR2 YSYEKL. Here the CDR3 DNA reads TGCGCCAGCAGCCAAGAGCGGCTAAGGAGGGGGCGCACAGATACGCAGTATTTT. This sequence encodes CASSQERLRRGRTDTQYF.

This clone occurred a few times. J is TRBJ2-3 and V is TRBV5-6; 12 nucleotides match TRBD1. V lost 4 bases and J lost 5; bases outside the gene matches: 11. The CDR3 spans 17 residues. From germline, CDR1 is SGHDT and CDR2 YYEEEE. The CDR3 here is CASSLPRDRGLRDTQYF. CDR3 coding DNA: TGTGCCAGCAGCCTGCCCCGGGACAGGGGGCTTAGAGATACGCAGTATTTT.

This clone was counted a single time. V usage is TRBV7-2 and J usage is TRBJ2-5; TRBD2 matches at 7 bases. Germline lookup yields CDR1 SGHTA and CDR2 FQGNSA. The CDR3 length is 17 residues. V lost 4 bases, J lost 5 bases, and 16 bases stayed unmatched. CDR3 sequence: CASSSAPGSGLGETQYF. The CDR3, as DNA: TGTGCCAGCAGCTCGGCCCCGGGTAGCGGGCTGGGGGAGACCCAGTACTTC.

J is TRBJ2-7 and V is TRBV11-1; a weak D match, TRBD1 (6 bases). Trimming stripped 4 bases from V and 2 bases from J, with 18 bases between. Germline CDR1 and CDR2: SGHAT and FQDESV (reference sequence). The CDR3 runs 16 residues. The CDR3 bases are TGTGCCAGCAGCTCCGACTCTCTTGACAGGCCCTACGAGCAGTACTTC. Protein product: CASSSDSLDRPYEQYF.

This rearrangement joins TRBV14 to TRBJ2-5, with TRBD2 identical over 8 bases. The tail of the sequence fits TRBJ2-7 better, so the J call may be wrong. CDR3 length: 15 residues. Germline values: CDR1 SGHDN, CDR2 FVKESK. The CDR3 protein is CASSLRPGLGSEQYF. CDR3 DNA: TGTGCCAGCAGCCTCCGACCGGGACTAGGATCCGAGCAGTACTTC.

The chain recombines TRBV7-3 with TRBJ1-5; 7 bases match TRBD1. CDR3 length: 15 residues. V trimming: 3 bases; J trimming: 5 bases; junction bases outside the gene matches: 7. The germline V gene encodes CDR1 SGHTA and CDR2 FQGTGA. This CDR3 reads CASSLGDRDHQPQHF. CDR3 DNA sequence: TGTGCCAGCAGCTTGGGGGACAGAGATCATCAGCCCCAGCATTTT.

The chain has TRBV7-9 and TRBJ2-3, with D maybe TRBD1 (6 bases). There are 16 residues in the CDR3. V was shortened by 1 base and J by 0 bases, with 11 bases between the two germline ends. The V gene's germline CDR1 is SEHNR and CDR2 FQNEAQ (reference sequence). This chain's CDR3 is CASSLGRGRSTDTQYF. As DNA, the CDR3 is TGTGCCAGCAGCTTAGGCAGGGGAAGAAGCACAGATACGCAGTATTTT.

This chain links TRBV5-6 with TRBJ1-1; D is unresolved. V shed 6 bases and J shed 4 bases, with 13 bases lying between them. The CDR3 covers 13 residues. CDR1 SGHDT and CDR2 YYEEEE come from the germline V gene. The CDR3 reads CASIGVRFTEAFF. The CDR3 DNA reads TGTGCCAGCATCGGGGTTCGGTTCACTGAAGCTTTCTTT.

This sequence joins TRBV11-2 and TRBJ2-1, with D hard to call. The germline V gene encodes CDR1 SGHAT and CDR2 FQNNGV. The V end was cut by 2 bases, the J end by 8 bases, with 10 bases between. This CDR3 comprises 13 residues. The DNA of the CDR3 is TGTGCCAGCAGCTTAAATCTAGTCCATGAGCAGTTCTTC. This codes for CASSLNLVHEQFF.

This clone came up many times. The chain carries TRBV5-4 and TRBJ2-5; 10 bases align to TRBD1. J lost 1 base, V lost 5 bases, and 8 bases had no gene match. There are 16 residues in the CDR3. Germline values: CDR1 SGHNT, CDR2 YYREEE (reference sequence). CDR3 bases: TGTGCCAGCAGTGAGGACAGGGGGGGATTCCAAGAGACCCAGTACTTC. It is translated as CASSEDRGGFQETQYF.

This clone was observed once. One end of the junction does not line up with germline, which may come from a read error. V is TRBV10-1 and J is TRBJ1-4; no firm D call. The germline V gene encodes CDR1 WNHNN and CDR2 SYGVQD (reference sequence). CDR3 length: 15 amino acids. CDR3 sequence reads: CASTEESAKNEKLFF. CDR3 nucleotides: TGCGCCAGCACTGAGGAAAGTGCTAAGAATGAAAAACTGTTTTTT.

The table lists this clone with a few counts. The chain recombines TRBV14 with TRBJ1-3, with D unresolved. There are 13 residues in the CDR3. The germline V gene has CDR1 SGHDN and CDR2 FVKESK. Deletions cut 5 bases from V and 6 bases from J, with 11 bases between. In nucleotides, the CDR3 is TGTGCCAGCAGCGCACAGAATTCAAACACCATATATTTT. As protein: CASSAQNSNTIYF.

This clone was detected only a few times. This rearrangement joins TRBV11-2 to TRBJ2-1; the D gene is possibly TRBD2 (6 bases). The CDR3 runs 12 residues. Deletions cut 4 bases from V and 9 bases from J, with 10 bases between. Germline V gene sequence: CDR1 SGHAT, CDR2 FQNNGV. CDR3 bases: TGTGCCAGCAGCTGGGGGGATGGTGAGCAGTTCTTC. This codes for CASSWGDGEQFF.

The chain joins TRBV20-1 to TRBJ1-2; unclear D gene. The CDR3 consists of 11 residues. Germline CDR1 DFQATT, CDR2 SNEGSKA (reference sequence). Trimming took 1 base from V and 7 from J, leaving 7 bases between them. This CDR3 is CSARAYGGYTF. For the CDR3, the DNA is TGCAGTGCTAGAGCCTATGGTGGCTACACCTTC.

The V gene is TRBV29-1, the J gene TRBJ2-5; D may be TRBD2 (7 bases). This CDR3 spans 15 amino acids. Germline CDR1 SQVTM, CDR2 ANQGSEA. Trimming cost V 0 bases and J 5 bases, with 16 bases left between them. CDR3 sequence (DNA): TGCAGCGTTGAAGATCAGGCGGGGGCGGGGGAGACCCAGTACTTC. Its protein product is CSVEDQAGAGETQYF. The variable domain in full, completed from reference TRBV29-1 and TRBJ2-5, reads SAVISQKPSRDICQRGTSLTIQCQVDSQVTMMFWYRQQPGQSLTLIATANQGSEATYESGFVIDKFPISRPNLTFSTLTVSNMSPEDSSIYLCSVEDQAGAGETQYFGPGTRLLVL.

This clone showed up just a few times. The CDR3 loop is CASSLEAGGDTQYF. In nucleotides, the CDR3 is TGCGCCAGCAGCTTGGAGGCAGGGGGAGATACGCAGTATTTT. This chain links TRBV5-1 with TRBJ2-3, with 7 positions matching TRBD1. CDR1 and CDR2 (germline): SGHRS, YFSETQ. The J segment lost 5 bases and the V segment lost 0 bases, leaving 3 bases of the junction unmatched. CDR3 length: 14 residues.

Of note for this clone: The sample carries other DNA sequences with the same CDR3. This chain joins TRBV29-1 and TRBJ1-2; 7 bases fit TRBD1. This CDR3 region has 13 residues. Looked up from germline, CDR1 is SQVTM and CDR2 is ANQGSEA. Trimming removed 4 bases from V and 2 bases from J; junction bases left unmatched: 4. The CDR3 here is CSVGQGENYGYTF. The CDR3 DNA follows: TGCAGCGTTGGGCAGGGGGAAAACTATGGCTACACCTTC.

This rearrangement joins TRBV7-8 to TRBJ2-3; D is ambiguous. The CDR3 loop spans 13 amino acids. The V and J ends lost 1 base and 3 bases respectively, with 5 bases between them. Per germline, CDR1 SGHVS and CDR2 FQNEAQ. CDR3 coding DNA: TGTGCCAGCAGCTTAGTCGAGACAGATACGCAGTATTTT. This codes for CASSLVETDTQYF.

V is TRBV5-1 and J is TRBJ1-1, with TRBD1 matching over 9 bases. Germline V CDR1 and CDR2: SGHRS, YFSETQ. This CDR3 contains 14 residues. Losses at the gene ends were 4 bases for V and 1 base for J; bases not matched to a gene: 2. CDR3 DNA: TGCGCCAGCAGCAGGACAGGGGCGAACACTGAAGCTTTCTTT. Translating gives CASSRTGANTEAFF.

This clone occurred a few times. This chain uses TRBV11-1 with TRBJ2-3, with D possibly TRBD1 on 6 matching bases. Trimming took off 8 bases at V and 4 bases at J, with 19 bases between the two ends. The germline CDR1 and CDR2 sequences are SGHAT and FQDESV (reference sequence). The CDR3 extends over 15 amino acids. This CDR3 reads CASRLQGRTSDTQYF. The CDR3 DNA follows: TGTGCCAGCCGACTACAGGGAAGAACCTCAGATACGCAGTATTTT. Using reference TRBV11-1 and TRBJ2-3 for the parts outside the CDR3, the full variable domain is EAEVAQSPRYKITEKSQAVAFWCDPISGHATLYWYRQILGQGPELLVQFQDESVVDDSQLPKDRFSAERLKGVDSTLKIQPAELGDSAMYLCASRLQGRTSDTQYFGPGTRLTVL.